This TCR beta chain is from a study of OX40 agonist ivuxolimab in advanced cancers. Study details: In three patients, partial responses were observed, one with hepatocellular carcinoma and two with cutaneous melanoma.

Exclusion applied to patients with autoimmune disease history or systemic immunosuppression. General study points: Researchers report that CD8+ T cells had, on average, more expanded clones than CD4+.

The repertoire was sequenced with immunoSEQ multiplex PCR; TCRdb's copy has only in-frame clones and lacks some. The table has about 22,000 clones, roughly 83% seen once. On this clone: Its antigen is undetermined.

The specimen comprised CD4+ or CD8+ T cells sorted from blood, sampled in a trial of the OX40 agonist ivuxolimab. The TCR sequence derives from an adult with an advanced solid tumor such as melanoma, head and neck, liver or kidney cancer.

This CDR3 is CASSLPGLTDTQYF. The CDR3 DNA reads TGTGCCAGCAGCTTGCCGGGCCTTACAGATACGCAGTATTTT. The V and J genes are TRBV7-9 and TRBJ2-3; the D is unclear. The V and J ends lost 3 bases and 3 bases respectively, with 10 bases between them. Germline CDR1 SEHNR, CDR2 FQNEAQ (reference sequence). This CDR3 is 14 amino acids long.